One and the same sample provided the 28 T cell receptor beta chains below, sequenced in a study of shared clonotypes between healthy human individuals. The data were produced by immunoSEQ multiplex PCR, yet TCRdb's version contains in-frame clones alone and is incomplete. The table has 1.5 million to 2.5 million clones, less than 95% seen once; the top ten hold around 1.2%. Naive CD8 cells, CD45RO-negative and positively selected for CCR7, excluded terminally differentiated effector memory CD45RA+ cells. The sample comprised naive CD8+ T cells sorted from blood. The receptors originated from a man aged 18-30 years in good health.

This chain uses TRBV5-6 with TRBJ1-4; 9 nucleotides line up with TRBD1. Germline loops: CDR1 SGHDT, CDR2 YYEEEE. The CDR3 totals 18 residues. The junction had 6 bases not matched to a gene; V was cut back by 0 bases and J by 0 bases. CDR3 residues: CASSLEGTGSPTNEKLFF. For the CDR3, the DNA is TGTGCCAGCAGCTTGGAGGGGACAGGGTCCCCAACTAATGAAAAACTGTTTTTT.

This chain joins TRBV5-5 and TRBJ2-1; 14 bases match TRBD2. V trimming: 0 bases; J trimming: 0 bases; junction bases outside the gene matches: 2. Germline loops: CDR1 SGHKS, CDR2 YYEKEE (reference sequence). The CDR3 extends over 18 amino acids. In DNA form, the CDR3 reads TGTGCCAGCAGCTTGGGACTAGCGGGAGGGGTCTCCTACAATGAGCAGTTCTTC. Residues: CASSLGLAGGVSYNEQFF.

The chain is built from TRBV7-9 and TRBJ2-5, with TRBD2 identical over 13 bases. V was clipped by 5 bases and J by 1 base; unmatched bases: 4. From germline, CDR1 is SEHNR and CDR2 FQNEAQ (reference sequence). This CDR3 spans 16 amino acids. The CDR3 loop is CASSPWTSGGQETQYF. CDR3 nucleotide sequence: TGTGCCAGCAGCCCGTGGACTAGCGGGGGCCAAGAGACCCAGTACTTC.

CDR3 nucleotide sequence: TGTGCCAGCAGTTCCCGGGCCTCTCGGTACGAGCAGTACTTC. Its translation is CASSSRASRYEQYF. The chain carries TRBV27 and TRBJ2-7; D unresolved. Trimming removed 4 bases at V and 4 bases at J, with 14 bases between. CDR3 length equals 14 residues. CDR1 and CDR2 (germline): MNHEY, SMNVEV (reference sequence).

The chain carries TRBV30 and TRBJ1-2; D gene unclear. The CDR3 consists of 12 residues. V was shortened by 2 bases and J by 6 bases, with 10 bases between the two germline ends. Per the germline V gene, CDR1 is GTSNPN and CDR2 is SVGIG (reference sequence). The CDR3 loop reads CAWSFGLDGYTF. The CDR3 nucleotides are TGTGCCTGGAGTTTTGGGTTAGATGGCTACACCTTC.

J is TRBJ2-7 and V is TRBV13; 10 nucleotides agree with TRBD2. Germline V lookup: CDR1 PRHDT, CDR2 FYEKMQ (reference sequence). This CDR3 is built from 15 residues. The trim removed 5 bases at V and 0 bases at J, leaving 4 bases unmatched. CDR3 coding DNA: TGTGCCAGCAGCCAAAGCGGGGGGGGCTCCTACGAGCAGTACTTC. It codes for CASSQSGGGSYEQYF.

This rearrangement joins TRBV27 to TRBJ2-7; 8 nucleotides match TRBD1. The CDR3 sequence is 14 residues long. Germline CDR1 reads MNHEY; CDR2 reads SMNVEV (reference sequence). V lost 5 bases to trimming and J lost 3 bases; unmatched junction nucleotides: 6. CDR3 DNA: TGTGCCAGCAGTACCTCACAGGGGGGCTACGAGCAGTACTTC. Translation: CASSTSQGGYEQYF.

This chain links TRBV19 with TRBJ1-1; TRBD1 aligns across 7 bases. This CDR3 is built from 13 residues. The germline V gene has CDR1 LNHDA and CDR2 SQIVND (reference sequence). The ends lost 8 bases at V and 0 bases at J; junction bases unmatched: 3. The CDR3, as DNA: TGTGCCAGTTTGGACAGGATGAACACTGAAGCTTTCTTT. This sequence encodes CASLDRMNTEAFF.

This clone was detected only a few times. CDR3 DNA: TGTGCCAGCAGTTACCGGGACACTCTCCCACCCCTCCACTTT. This encodes CASSYRDTLPPLHF. The gene calls are TRBV6-5 and TRBJ1-6, with a possible D match to TRBD1 (6 bases). This CDR3 comprises 14 residues. The V gene's germline CDR1 is MNHEY and CDR2 SVGAGI. V was clipped by 2 bases and J by 11 bases, with 13 bases between them.

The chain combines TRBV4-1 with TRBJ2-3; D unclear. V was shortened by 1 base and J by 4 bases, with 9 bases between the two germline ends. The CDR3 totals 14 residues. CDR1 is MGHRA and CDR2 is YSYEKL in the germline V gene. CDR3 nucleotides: TGCGCCAGCAGCCAAGCTGGGCGCGCAGATACGCAGTATTTT. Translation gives CASSQAGRADTQYF.

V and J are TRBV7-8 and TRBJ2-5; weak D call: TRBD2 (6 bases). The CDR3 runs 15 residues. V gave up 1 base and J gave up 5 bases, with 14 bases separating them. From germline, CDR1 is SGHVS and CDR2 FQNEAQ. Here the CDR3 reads CASSLEPRGLETQYF. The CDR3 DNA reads TGTGCCAGCAGCTTAGAGCCTCGGGGGTTGGAGACCCAGTACTTC.

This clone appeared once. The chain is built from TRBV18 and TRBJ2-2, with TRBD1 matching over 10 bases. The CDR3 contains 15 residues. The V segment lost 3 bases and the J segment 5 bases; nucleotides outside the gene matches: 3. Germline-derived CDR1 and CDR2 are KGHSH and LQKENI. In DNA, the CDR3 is TGTGCCAGCTCACCGGACAGGGGGATAACCGGGGAGCTGTTTTTT. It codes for CASSPDRGITGELFF. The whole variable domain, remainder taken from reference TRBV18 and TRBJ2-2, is NAGVMQNPRHLVRRRGQEARLRCSPMKGHSHVYWYRQLPEEGLKFMVYLQKENIIDESGMPKERFSAEFPKEGPSILRIQQVVRGDSAAYFCASSPDRGITGELFFGEGSRLTVL.

The CDR3 nucleotides read TGTGCCAGCAGTTTCGGGACAGGGTCTCAGCCCCAGCATTTT. Translated: CASSFGTGSQPQHF. This chain links TRBV27 with TRBJ1-5; 9 bases line up with TRBD1. V lost 3 bases and J lost 6; bases outside the gene matches: 3. The CDR3 has 14 residues. CDR1 and CDR2 from the germline V gene are MNHEY and SMNVEV (reference sequence).

The CDR3 sequence: CASTLGRTSGSTDTQYF. As DNA, the CDR3 is TGTGCCAGCACTCTCGGCCGGACTAGCGGGTCCACAGATACGCAGTATTTT. The V and J genes are TRBV2 and TRBJ2-3, with 11 bases that match TRBD2. The germline V gene has CDR1 SNHLY and CDR2 FYNNEI. After removal of 7 bases from V and 2 bases from J, the junction contained 11 bases not matched to a gene. CDR3 length: 17 residues.

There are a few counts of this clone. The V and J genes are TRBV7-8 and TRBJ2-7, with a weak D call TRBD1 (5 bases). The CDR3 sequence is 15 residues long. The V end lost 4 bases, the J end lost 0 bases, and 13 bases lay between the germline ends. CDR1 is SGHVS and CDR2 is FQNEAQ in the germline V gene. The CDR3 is CASSSQGVSSYEQYF. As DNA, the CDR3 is TGTGCCAGCAGCTCCCAGGGCGTATCCTCCTACGAGCAGTACTTC.

This chain's CDR3 is CASSPGAGSYNEQFF. Written as DNA, the CDR3 is TGTGCCAGCAGTCCGGGCGCGGGCTCCTACAATGAGCAGTTCTTC. V usage is TRBV27 and J usage is TRBJ2-1; possibly TRBD2 for D (5 bases). The CDR3 has 15 amino acids. Germline assignment: CDR1 MNHEY and CDR2 SMNVEV (reference sequence). Trimming took off 5 bases at V and 0 bases at J, with 11 bases between the two ends.

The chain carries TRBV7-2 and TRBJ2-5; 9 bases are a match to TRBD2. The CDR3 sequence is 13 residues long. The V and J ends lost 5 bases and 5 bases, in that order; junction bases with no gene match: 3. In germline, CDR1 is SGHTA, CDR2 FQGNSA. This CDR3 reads CASSAGGEETQYF. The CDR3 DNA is TGTGCCAGCAGCGCGGGGGGGGAGGAGACCCAGTACTTC.

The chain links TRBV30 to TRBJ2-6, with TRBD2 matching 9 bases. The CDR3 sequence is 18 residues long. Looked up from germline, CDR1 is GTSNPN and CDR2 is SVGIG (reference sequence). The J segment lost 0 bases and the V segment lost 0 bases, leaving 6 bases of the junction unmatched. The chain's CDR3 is CAWSVFSGGYSGANVLTF. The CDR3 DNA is TGTGCCTGGAGTGTTTTCAGCGGGGGGTACTCTGGGGCCAACGTCCTGACTTTC.

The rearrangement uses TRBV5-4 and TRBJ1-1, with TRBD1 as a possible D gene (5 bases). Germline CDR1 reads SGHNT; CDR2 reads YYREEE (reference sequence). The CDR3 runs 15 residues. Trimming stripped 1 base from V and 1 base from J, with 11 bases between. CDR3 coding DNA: TGTGCCAGCAGCTTGTGGGGCATTGGGAACACTGAAGCTTTCTTT. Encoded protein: CASSLWGIGNTEAFF.

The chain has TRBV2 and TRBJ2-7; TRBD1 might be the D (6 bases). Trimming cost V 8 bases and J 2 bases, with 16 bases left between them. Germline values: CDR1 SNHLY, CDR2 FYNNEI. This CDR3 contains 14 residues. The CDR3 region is CASHIWTETYEQYF. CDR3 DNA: TGTGCCAGCCATATATGGACAGAAACCTACGAGCAGTACTTC.

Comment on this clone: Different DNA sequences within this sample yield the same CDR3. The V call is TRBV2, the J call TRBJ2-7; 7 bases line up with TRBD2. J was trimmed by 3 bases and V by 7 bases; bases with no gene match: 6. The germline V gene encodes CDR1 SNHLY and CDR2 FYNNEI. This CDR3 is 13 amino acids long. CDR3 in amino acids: CASTGGGSYEQYF. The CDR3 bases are TGTGCCAGCACTGGCGGCGGGAGCTACGAGCAGTACTTC.

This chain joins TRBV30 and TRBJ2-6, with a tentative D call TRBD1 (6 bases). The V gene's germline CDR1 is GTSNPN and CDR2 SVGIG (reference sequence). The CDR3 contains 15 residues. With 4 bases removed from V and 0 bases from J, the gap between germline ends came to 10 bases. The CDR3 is CAWTGQRSGANVLTF. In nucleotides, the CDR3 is TGTGCCTGGACCGGACAGCGCTCTGGGGCCAACGTCCTGACTTTC.

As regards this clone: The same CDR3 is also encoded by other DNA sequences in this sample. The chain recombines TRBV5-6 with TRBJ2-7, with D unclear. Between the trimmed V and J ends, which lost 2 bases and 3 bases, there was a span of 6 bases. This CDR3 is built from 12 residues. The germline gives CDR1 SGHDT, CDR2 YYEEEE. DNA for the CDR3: TGTGCCAGCAGCTTATGGGACTACGAGCAGTACTTC. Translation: CASSLWDYEQYF.

The CDR3 here is CASSSAGTSGVLTGELFF. The CDR3 bases are TGTGCCAGCTCATCCGCCGGGACTAGCGGGGTTCTTACCGGGGAGCTGTTTTTT. The V call is TRBV18, the J call TRBJ2-2; TRBD2 agrees at 13 bases. This CDR3 spans 18 amino acids. J gave up 5 bases and V 5 bases, and 11 bases lay outside the gene matches. Germline CDR1 and CDR2: KGHSH and LQKENI.

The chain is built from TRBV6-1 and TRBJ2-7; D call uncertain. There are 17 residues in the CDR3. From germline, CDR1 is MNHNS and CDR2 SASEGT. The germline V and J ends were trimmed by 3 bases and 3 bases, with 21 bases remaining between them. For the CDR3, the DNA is TGTGCCAGCAGTGACCCCATAGGTACGCCCGGCCACTACGAGCAGTACTTC. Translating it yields CASSDPIGTPGHYEQYF.

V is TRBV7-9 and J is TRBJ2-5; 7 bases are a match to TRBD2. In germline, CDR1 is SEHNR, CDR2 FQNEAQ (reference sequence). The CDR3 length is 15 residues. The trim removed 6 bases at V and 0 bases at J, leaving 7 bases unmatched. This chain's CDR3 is CASSQSGGYQETQYF. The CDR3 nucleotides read TGTGCCAGCAGTCAATCGGGGGGTTACCAAGAGACCCAGTACTTC.

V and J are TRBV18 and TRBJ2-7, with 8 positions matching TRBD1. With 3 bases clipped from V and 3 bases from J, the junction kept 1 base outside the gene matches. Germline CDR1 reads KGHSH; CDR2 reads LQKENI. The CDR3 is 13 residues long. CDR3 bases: TGTGCCAGCTCACCGGGACAGGTCTACGAGCAGTACTTC. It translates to CASSPGQVYEQYF.

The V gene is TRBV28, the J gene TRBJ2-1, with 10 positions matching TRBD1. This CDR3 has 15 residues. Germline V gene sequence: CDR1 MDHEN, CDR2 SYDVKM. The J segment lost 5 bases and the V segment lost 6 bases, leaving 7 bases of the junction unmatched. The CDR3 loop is CASRGRQGADNEQFF. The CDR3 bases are TGTGCCAGCAGGGGGAGACAGGGGGCGGACAATGAGCAGTTCTTC. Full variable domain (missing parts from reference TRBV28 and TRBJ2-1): DVKVTQSSRYLVKRTGEKVFLECVQDMDHENMFWYRQDPGLGLRLIYFSYDVKMKEKGDIPEGYSVSREKKERFSLILESASTNQTSMYLCASRGRQGADNEQFFGPGTRLTVL.